One and the same sample provided the 6 T cell receptor beta chains below, sequenced in a study of T-cell memory formation after mild COVID-19. Using its own MiXCR run on the 5' RACE reads, TCRdb lists one record per CDR3 protein. Among 550,000 to 700,000 distinct CDR3 sequences listed, about a sixth were seen once. Sequenced input: PBMCs or a T cell subset sorted from them (not recorded which). The receptors were sampled from an adult woman who had mild COVID-19 (a few samples of this study predate the infection). Cell type and time point are not known.

The chain links TRBV7-9 to TRBJ2-7; TRBD2 matches 11 bases. Losses at the gene ends were 2 bases for V and 1 base for J; bases not matched to a gene: 16. Germline V lookup: CDR1 SEHNR, CDR2 FQNEAQ (reference sequence). The CDR3 spans 20 residues. CDR3 nucleotide sequence: TGTGCCAGCAGCTTAACCCCGGGACTAGCGGAGCGCAGCCGATCCTACGAGCAGTACTTC. Protein: CASSLTPGLAERSRSYEQYF.

This chain uses TRBV20-1 with TRBJ2-7, with TRBD1 as a possible D gene (6 bases). Trimming removed 6 bases from V and 0 bases from J, with 18 bases in between. This CDR3 has 15 amino acids. From germline, CDR1 is DFQATT and CDR2 SNEGSKA (reference sequence). The CDR3 DNA reads TGCAGTGCCCCGCTCTGGGGGCCTTTCTCCTACGAGCAGTACTTC. This encodes CSAPLWGPFSYEQYF.

Ten or more counts support this clonotype. The rearrangement joins TRBV4-2 to TRBJ1-4, with 7 positions matching TRBD1. J gave up 4 bases and V 1 base, and 6 bases lay outside the gene matches. The CDR3 covers 16 residues. Germline V gene sequence: CDR1 LGHNA, CDR2 YNFKEQ. DNA of the CDR3: TGTGCCAGCAGCCAAGCCGCACAGGGGAATAATGAAAAACTGTTTTTT. Amino acids: CASSQAAQGNNEKLFF.

The chain couples TRBV18 to TRBJ1-5, with D hard to call. The germline V and J ends were trimmed by 6 bases and 0 bases, with 15 bases remaining between them. The CDR3 contains 16 residues. Germline CDR1 and CDR2: KGHSH and LQKENI. The CDR3 reads CASSTADGRSNQPQHF. CDR3 coding DNA: TGTGCCAGCTCCACTGCCGACGGACGTAGCAATCAGCCCCAGCATTTT.

This clonotype was seen more than once but under ten times. The genes are TRBV5-1 and TRBJ2-7; D is uncertain. The ends were cut back, 3 bases at V and 1 base at J, with 14 bases in the middle. CDR1 SGHRS and CDR2 YFSETQ come from the germline V gene. The CDR3 loop spans 15 amino acids. CDR3 region: CASSSSGAPSYEQYF. The CDR3 nucleotides are TGCGCCAGCAGCTCCTCCGGCGCTCCTTCCTACGAGCAGTACTTC.

This clonotype has only a few counts. The gene calls are TRBV9 and TRBJ2-2; D is possibly TRBD2 (6 bases). The germline V gene encodes CDR1 SGDLS and CDR2 YYNGEE. V lost 0 bases and J 2 bases, leaving 8 bases between the germline ends. The CDR3 extends over 15 amino acids. CDR3 region: CASSVGTTNTGELFF. CDR3 nucleotide sequence: TGTGCCAGCAGCGTAGGGACTACCAACACCGGGGAGCTGTTTTTT.